This T cell receptor (beta chain) is drawn from a study of prognosis after radiotherapy for stage I lung cancer. From germline, CDR1 is MNHEY and CDR2 SMNVEV (reference sequence). The CDR3 is 13 amino acids. V lost 8 bases and J lost 7, with 15 bases in between. CT and PET/CT showed node-negative disease in all patients, none of whom had received prior chemotherapy or radiotherapy or had other malignancies. At each of two time points, around 6 milliliters of venous blood were taken. This clonotype has a count of ten or more. Researchers used two-round multiplex PCR to amplify TCR beta CDR3 starting from genomic DNA. For every TRBV and TRBJ gene, a specific primer was used in first-round PCR. TCRdb redid the calling of the multiplex PCR reads with MiXCR, one entry per CDR3 protein. The table has tens of thousands of distinct CDR3 sequences, 32% seen once.

The V and J genes are TRBV27 and TRBJ2-1; possible D gene TRBD2, 6 bases. The source was PBMCs, collected before or after stereotactic body radiation therapy (not recorded which). The clonotype originates from a donor of 50 years or more with non-small cell lung cancer. This CDR3 is CASLSVGRNEQFF. The CDR3 nucleotides read TGTGCCAGCCTATCCGTGGGGAGGAATGAGCAGTTCTTC.